Listed below are T cell receptor beta chains from one sample, sequenced in a study of cytotoxic CD8 clonotypes in ibrutinib-treated CLL. Sequenced by immunoSEQ multiplex PCR; TCRdb stores in-frame clones only, minus some. The data show approximately 100,000 clones, around 77% seen once. The input for sequencing was PBMCs, taken after 24 months of ibrutinib treatment. Receptors were obtained from a human donor with chronic lymphocytic leukemia. The CDR3 runs from the conserved cysteine through the conserved F or W. D genes are given only for firm matches. Where a row states a size, it is once, few, many or the class of an expanded clone; other rows omit it.

TRBD1	TRBV6-1	TRBJ1-5	.	TGTGCCAGCAGTGCGACAGGGGGTATTGTTCGAGTTAAGCCCCAGCATTTT	CASSATGGIVRVKPQHF
.	TRBV7-6	TRBJ2-2	.	TGTGCCAGCAGCTTAGAGGCGCCAGGGGCCCACGGGGAGCTGTTTTTT	CASSLEAPGAHGELFF
.	TRBV4-1	TRBJ1-1	.	TGCGCCAGCAGCCAAGCATTTGGGGACCCTTGGGGCACTGAAGCTTTCTTT	CASSQAFGDPWGTEAFF
.	TRBV19	TRBJ1-3	few	TGTGCCAGTAGCACCGGGACATCTGGAAACACCATATATTTT	CASSTGTSGNTIYF
.	TRBV7-9	TRBJ2-7	.	TGTGCCAGCAGCCAAGGTCCCACGCCCCTCTACGAGCAGTACTTC	CASSQGPTPLYEQYF
.	TRBV6-4	TRBJ1-2	few	TGTGCCAGGGACAGCCCTTATGGCTACACCTTC	CARDSPYGYTF
.	TRBV11-1	TRBJ2-1	.	TGTGCCAGCAGCTTAGGGGGGACTTCCTACAATGAGCAGTTCTTC	CASSLGGTSYNEQFF
.	TRBV4-1	TRBJ2-5	.	TGCGCCAGCAGCCAAGATAGACCGACCCAAGAGACCCAGTACTTC	CASSQDRPTQETQYF
.	TRBV7-9	TRBJ1-6	few	TGTGCCAGCAGCTTAGCGTTAGGACCTAATTCACCCCTCCACTTT	CASSLALGPNSPLHF
TRBD1	TRBV7-9	TRBJ1-1	.	TGTGCCAGCAGCTTAGACACAGGGGGGACTGAAGCTTTCTTT	CASSLDTGGTEAFF
.	TRBV6-1	TRBJ1-2	.	TGTGCCAGCAGTGAGGGGACCGGATCCTTCGGTGGCTACACCTTC	CASSEGTGSFGGYTF
TRBD2	TRBV7-8	TRBJ2-1	.	TGTGCCAGCAGCTTAGCGTCTTCAGCGGGAGGGTCCTACAATGAGCAGTTCTTC	CASSLASSAGGSYNEQFF
.	TRBV11-3	TRBJ2-7	.	TGTGCCAGCAGCGCCGGGGACTGGCAGTACTTC	CASSAGDWQYF
.	TRBV27	TRBJ2-4	.	TGTGCCAGCAGTTTGTCCGTTACCAAAAACATTCAGTACTTC	CASSLSVTKNIQYF
TRBD2	TRBV6-1	TRBJ2-1	.	TGTGCCAGCAGTGAGGTCCTAGCGGGAGGGCGCAATGAGCAGTTCTTC	CASSEVLAGGRNEQFF
.	TRBV27	TRBJ1-5	.	TGTGCCAGCAGTTTCACAGCCTCGGGCAATCAGCCCCAGCATTTT	CASSFTASGNQPQHF
.	TRBV9	TRBJ2-2	.	TGTGCCAGCAGCGTTTTCGGAGGGGGTCTCGGGGAGCTGTTTTTT	CASSVFGGGLGELFF
.	TRBV6-1	TRBJ2-7	.	TGTGCCAGCAGTGAAACGGTGGGACCCTACTACGAGCAGTACTTC	CASSETVGPYYEQYF
TRBD1	TRBV7-8	TRBJ2-7	.	TGTGCCAGCAGCTTAGCGCAAGGGGGCACCTACGAGCAGTACTTC	CASSLAQGGTYEQYF
TRBD2	TRBV7-2	TRBJ2-3	.	TGTGCCAGCAGCCGGAGGACTAGGGCCCAAACAGATACGCAGTATTTT	CASSRRTRAQTDTQYF
.	TRBV7-9	TRBJ2-2	once	TGTGCCAGCAGCTTATTGGATACCGGGGAGCTGTTTTTT	CASSLLDTGELFF
.	TRBV18	TRBJ1-2	.	TGTGCCAGCTCACCACCGACCCCTTTAAGAGGGGGCTATGGCTACACCTTC	CASSPPTPLRGGYGYTF
TRBD1	TRBV5-6	TRBJ2-3	.	TGTGCCAGCAGCTTACTGACAGGGGCTAGCACAGATACGCAGTATTTT	CASSLLTGASTDTQYF
.	TRBV19	TRBJ2-7	.	TGTGCCAGTAGTATAACCGGGGGGCTCTCCGAGCAGTACTTC	CASSITGGLSEQYF
.	TRBV4-2	TRBJ2-7	few	TGTGCCAGCAGCCCACTAGGTCTCGGCGAGCAGTACTTC	CASSPLGLGEQYF
.	TRBV2	TRBJ1-2	once	TGTGCCAGCATCATTGGCGGACAGTTCTATGGCTACACCTTC	CASIIGGQFYGYTF
.	TRBV19	TRBJ1-5	.	TGTGCCAGTAGTCGCGAACCGACGCAGCATAATAGCAATCAGCCCCAGCATTTT	CASSREPTQHNSNQPQHF
.	TRBV6-5	TRBJ2-7	few	TGTGCCAGCAGTTACAAGGGTGGGGACTACGAGCAGTACTTC	CASSYKGGDYEQYF
TRBD1	TRBV29-1	TRBJ1-1	few	TGCAGCGTTATACTGGACAGGGCGACGACTTTCTTT	CSVILDRATTFF
.	TRBV2	TRBJ2-3	once	TGTGCCAGCATTCGTTCAGCCGCTTTCACAGATACGCAGTATTTT	CASIRSAAFTDTQYF
TRBD1	TRBV7-3	TRBJ2-7	.	TGTGCCAGTGAACAGGGGGAGAATAACTACGAGCAGTACTTC	CASEQGENNYEQYF
TRBD2	TRBV5-5	TRBJ2-7	few	TGTGCCAGCAGCTTCTCCGGACTAGGCCCTCCCTACGAGCAGTACTTC	CASSFSGLGPPYEQYF
.	TRBV6-1	TRBJ2-3	many	TGTGCCAGCAGTGAAGCGGTAGAGTTAACAGATACGCAGTATTTT	CASSEAVELTDTQYF
TRBD2	TRBV7-2	TRBJ2-3	.	TGTGCCAGCAGTCGTTGGCTAGCGGGAACTACGGATACGCAGTATTTT	CASSRWLAGTTDTQYF
TRBD1	TRBV28	TRBJ1-2	.	TGTGCCAGCAGTTGGACAGGGGAGGTCTATGGCTACACCTTC	CASSWTGEVYGYTF
.	TRBV27	TRBJ1-3	.	TGTGCCAGCAGTAAGGGACGGCCCTCTGGAAACACCATATATTTT	CASSKGRPSGNTIYF
.	TRBV9	TRBJ2-7	.	TGTGCCAGCAGCGTAGACTTTGGGTTCGCCGAGCAGTACTTC	CASSVDFGFAEQYF
.	TRBV5-8	TRBJ1-2	.	TGTGCCAGCAGCTTGGGCGAGGAATATGGCTACACCTTC	CASSLGEEYGYTF
.	TRBV15	TRBJ2-3	.	TGTGCCACCAGCAGAGATCACAGGGAGAGGGCAGATACGCAGTATTTT	CATSRDHRERADTQYF
TRBD1	TRBV19	TRBJ2-3	.	TGTGCCAGTAGTCTCCGGGACAGGGGGTTTTCAGATACGCAGTATTTT	CASSLRDRGFSDTQYF
.	TRBV4-1	TRBJ1-3	.	TGCGCCAGCAGCCAAGATCGCCCACAGGGAAACACCATATATTTT	CASSQDRPQGNTIYF
.	TRBV15	TRBJ2-3	.	TGTGCCACCAGTATGTCCGGGTTATTAGATACGCAGTATTTT	CATSMSGLLDTQYF
.	TRBV6-6	TRBJ2-5	.	TGTGCCAGCAGTTACACCAGACAACAAGAGACCCAGTACTTC	CASSYTRQQETQYF
.	TRBV5-1	TRBJ2-2	once	TGCGCCAGCAGCTTGGACGTATCGAACACCGGGGAGCTGTTTTTT	CASSLDVSNTGELFF
TRBD1	TRBV6-1	TRBJ2-1	once	TGTGCCAGCAGTGTAGACAGGGGAAACAATGAGCAGTTCTTC	CASSVDRGNNEQFF
.	TRBV19	TRBJ2-5	.	TGTGCCAGTAGGGGGCCCATTCAAGAGACCCAGTACTTC	CASRGPIQETQYF